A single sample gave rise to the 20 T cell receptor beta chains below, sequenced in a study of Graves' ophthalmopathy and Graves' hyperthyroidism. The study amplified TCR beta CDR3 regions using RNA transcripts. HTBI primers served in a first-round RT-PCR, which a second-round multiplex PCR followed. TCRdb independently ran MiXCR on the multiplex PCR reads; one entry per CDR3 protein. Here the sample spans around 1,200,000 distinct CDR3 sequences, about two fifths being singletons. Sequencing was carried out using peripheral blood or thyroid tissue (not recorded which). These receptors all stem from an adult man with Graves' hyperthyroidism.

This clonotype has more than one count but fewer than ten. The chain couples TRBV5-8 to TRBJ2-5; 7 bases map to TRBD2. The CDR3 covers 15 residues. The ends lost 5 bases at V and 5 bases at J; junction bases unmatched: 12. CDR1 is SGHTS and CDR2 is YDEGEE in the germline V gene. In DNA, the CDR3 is TGTGCCAGCAGACAACGGAGCGGGGAATGGGAGACCCAGTACTTC. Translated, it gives CASRQRSGEWETQYF.

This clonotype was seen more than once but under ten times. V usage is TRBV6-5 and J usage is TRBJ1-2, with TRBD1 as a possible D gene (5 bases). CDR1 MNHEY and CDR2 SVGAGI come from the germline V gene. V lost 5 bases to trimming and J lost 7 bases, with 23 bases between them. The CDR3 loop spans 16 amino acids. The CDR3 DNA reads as TGTGCCAGCAGTGCTTGGACAACTCTTACAATGGGTGGCTACACCTTC. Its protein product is CASSAWTTLTMGGYTF.

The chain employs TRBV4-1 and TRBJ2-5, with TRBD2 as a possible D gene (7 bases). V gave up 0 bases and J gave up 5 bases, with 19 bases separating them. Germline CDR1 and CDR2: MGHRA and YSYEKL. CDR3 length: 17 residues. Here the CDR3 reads CASSQERGEGPWETQYF. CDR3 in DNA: TGCGCCAGCAGCCAAGAGAGGGGGGAGGGCCCCTGGGAGACCCAGTACTTC.

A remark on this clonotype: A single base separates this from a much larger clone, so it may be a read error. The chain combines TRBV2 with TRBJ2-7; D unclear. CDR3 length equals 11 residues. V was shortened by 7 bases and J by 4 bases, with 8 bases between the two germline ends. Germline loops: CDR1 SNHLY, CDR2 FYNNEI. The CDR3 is CASKVKYEQYF. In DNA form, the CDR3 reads TGTGCCAGCAAGGTGAAGTACGAGCAGTACTTC.

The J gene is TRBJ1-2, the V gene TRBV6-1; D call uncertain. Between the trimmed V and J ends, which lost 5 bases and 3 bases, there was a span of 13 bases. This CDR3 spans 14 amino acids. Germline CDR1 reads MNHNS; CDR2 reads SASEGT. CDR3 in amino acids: CASSYRSMHYGYTF. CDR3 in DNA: TGTGCCAGCAGTTACAGAAGTATGCACTATGGCTACACCTTC.

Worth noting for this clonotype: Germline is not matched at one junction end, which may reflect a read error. CDR3 sequence: CAGSLGRGRSGELFF. In DNA form, the CDR3 reads TGTGCCGGCAGCTTGGGACGGGGGCGGAGCGGGGAGCTGTTTTTT. The genes are TRBV5-6 and TRBJ2-2; D is possibly TRBD1 or TRBD2 (6 bases each). The CDR3 sequence is 15 residues long. CDR1 and CDR2 from the germline V gene are SGHDT and YYEEEE.

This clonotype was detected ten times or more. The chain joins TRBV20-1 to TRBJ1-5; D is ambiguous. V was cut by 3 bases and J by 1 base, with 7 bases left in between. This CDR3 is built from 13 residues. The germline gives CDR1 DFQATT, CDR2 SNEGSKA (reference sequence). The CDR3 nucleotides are TGCAGTGCTAGGACGCGGAGCAATCAGCCCCAGCATTTT. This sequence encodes CSARTRSNQPQHF.

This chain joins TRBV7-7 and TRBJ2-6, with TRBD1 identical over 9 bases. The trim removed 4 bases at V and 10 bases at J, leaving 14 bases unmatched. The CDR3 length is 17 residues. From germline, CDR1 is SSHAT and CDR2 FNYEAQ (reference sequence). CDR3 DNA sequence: TGTGCCAGCAGCTCAACAGCCGGGACAGGGATCCCTAACGTCCTGACTTTC. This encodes CASSSTAGTGIPNVLTF.

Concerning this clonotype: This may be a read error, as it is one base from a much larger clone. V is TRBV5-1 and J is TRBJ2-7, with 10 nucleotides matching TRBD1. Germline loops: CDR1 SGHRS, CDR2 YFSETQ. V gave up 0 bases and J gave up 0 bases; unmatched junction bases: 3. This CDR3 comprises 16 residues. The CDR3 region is CASSLAGQGSSYEQYF. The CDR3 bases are TGCGCCAGCAGCTTGGCGGGACAGGGGAGCTCCTACGAGCAGTACTTC.

The CDR3 loop reads CASKESSGNTIYF. CDR3 in DNA: TGTGCCAGCAAGGAGTCCTCTGGAAACACCATATATTTT. The chain couples TRBV6-5 to TRBJ1-3; no clear D. The CDR3 consists of 13 residues. Trimming removed 7 bases from V and 0 bases from J, with 7 bases in between. The germline CDR1 and CDR2 sequences are MNHEY and SVGAGI.

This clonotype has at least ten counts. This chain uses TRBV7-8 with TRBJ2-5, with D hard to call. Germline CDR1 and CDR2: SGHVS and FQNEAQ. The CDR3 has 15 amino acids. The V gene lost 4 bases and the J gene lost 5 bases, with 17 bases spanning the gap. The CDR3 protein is CASSSDRGREETQYF. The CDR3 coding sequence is TGTGCCAGCAGCTCCGACCGTGGCAGAGAGGAGACCCAGTACTTC. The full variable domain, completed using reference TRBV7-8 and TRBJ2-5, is GAGVSQSPRYKVAKRGQDVALRCDPISGHVSLFWYQQALGQGPEFLTYFQNEAQLDKSGLPSDRFFAERPEGSVSTLKIQRTQQEDSAVYLCASSSDRGREETQYFGPGTRLLVL.

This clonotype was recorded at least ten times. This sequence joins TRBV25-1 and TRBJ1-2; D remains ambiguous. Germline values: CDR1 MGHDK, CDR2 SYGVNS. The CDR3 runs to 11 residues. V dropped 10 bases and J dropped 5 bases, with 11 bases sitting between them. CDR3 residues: CATGRDYGYTF. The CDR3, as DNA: TGTGCCACCGGGCGAGATTATGGCTACACCTTC.

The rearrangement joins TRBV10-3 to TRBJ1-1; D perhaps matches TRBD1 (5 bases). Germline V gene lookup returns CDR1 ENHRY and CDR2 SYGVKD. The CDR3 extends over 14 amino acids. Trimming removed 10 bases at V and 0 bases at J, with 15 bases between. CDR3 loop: CATRIGGLNTEAFF. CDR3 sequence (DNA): TGTGCCACCAGAATTGGGGGATTGAACACTGAAGCTTTCTTT.

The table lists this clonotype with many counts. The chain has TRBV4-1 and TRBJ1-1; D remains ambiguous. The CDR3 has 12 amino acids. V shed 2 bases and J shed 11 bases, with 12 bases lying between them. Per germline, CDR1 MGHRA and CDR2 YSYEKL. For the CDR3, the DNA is TGCGCCAGCAGCCAACCAGGAGGTCGTGCTTTCTTT. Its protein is CASSQPGGRAFF.

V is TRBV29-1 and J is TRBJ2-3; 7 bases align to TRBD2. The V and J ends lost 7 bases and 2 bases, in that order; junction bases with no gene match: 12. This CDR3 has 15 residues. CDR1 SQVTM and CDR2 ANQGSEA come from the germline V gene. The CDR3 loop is CSAAQRGGFTDTQYF. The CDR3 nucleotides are TGCAGCGCAGCCCAGCGGGGAGGATTCACAGATACGCAGTATTTT.

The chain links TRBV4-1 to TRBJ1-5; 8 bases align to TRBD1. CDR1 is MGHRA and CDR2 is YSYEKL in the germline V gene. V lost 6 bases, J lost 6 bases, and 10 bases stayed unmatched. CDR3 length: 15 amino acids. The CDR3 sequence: CASSSTGTGVQPQHF. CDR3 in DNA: TGCGCCAGCAGTAGCACGGGGACAGGAGTTCAGCCCCAGCATTTT.

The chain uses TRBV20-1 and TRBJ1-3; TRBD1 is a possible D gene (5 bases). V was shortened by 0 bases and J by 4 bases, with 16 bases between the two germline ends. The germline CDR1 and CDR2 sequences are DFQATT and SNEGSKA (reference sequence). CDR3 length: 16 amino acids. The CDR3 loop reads CSARDPEGLVGNTIYF. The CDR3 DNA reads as TGCAGTGCTAGAGATCCGGAGGGGCTAGTAGGAAACACCATATATTTT.

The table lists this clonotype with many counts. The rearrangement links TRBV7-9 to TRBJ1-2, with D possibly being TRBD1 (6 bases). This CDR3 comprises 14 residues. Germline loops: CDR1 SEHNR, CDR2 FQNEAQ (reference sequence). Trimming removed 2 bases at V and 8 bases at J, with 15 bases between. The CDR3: CASSLFRGEGGYTF. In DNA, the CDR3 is TGTGCCAGCAGCTTATTCAGGGGCGAAGGAGGCTACACCTTC.

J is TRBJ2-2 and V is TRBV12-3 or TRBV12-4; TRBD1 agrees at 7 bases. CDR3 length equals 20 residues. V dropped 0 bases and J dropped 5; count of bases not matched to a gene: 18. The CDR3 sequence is CASSLALGVVGRGNTGELFF. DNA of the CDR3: TGTGCCAGCAGTTTAGCGTTGGGAGTCGTTGGCAGGGGGAATACCGGGGAGCTGTTTTTT.

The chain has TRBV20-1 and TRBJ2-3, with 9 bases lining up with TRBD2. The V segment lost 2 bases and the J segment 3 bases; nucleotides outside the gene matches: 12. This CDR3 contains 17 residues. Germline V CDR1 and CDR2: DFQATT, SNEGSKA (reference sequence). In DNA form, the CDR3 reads TGCAGTGCTAGACCCACCTGGACTAGCGCTGGGACAGATACGCAGTATTTT. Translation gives CSARPTWTSAGTDTQYF.